This T cell receptor (beta chain) was sequenced in a study of blood T cell repertoires in COVID-19. Study-level background: PBMCs, B-cell-depleted T cells, or T cells provided the cDNA or gDNA that made up the material.

TCRdb keeps only in-frame clones here, not all; method: immunoSEQ multiplex PCR. The sample holds tens of thousands of clones, 84% seen once. The TCR was taken from a human donor in a cohort sampled during active COVID-19. Sequencing input: peripheral blood.

DNA for the CDR3: TGTGCCAGCAGCTCGGGACTAGCGGGAGGGCCAGCGGAGCAGTACTTC. Its translation is CASSSGLAGGPAEQYF. The J gene is TRBJ2-7, the V gene TRBV7-2; TRBD2 matches 16 bases. CDR3 length: 16 residues. Germline V gives CDR1 SGHTA, CDR2 FQGNSA. J lost 7 bases, V lost 4 bases, and 7 bases had no gene match.